A single sample is the source of the 10 T cell receptor beta chains below, sequenced in a study of PD-L1 blockade in urothelial cancer. The protocol was immunoSEQ multiplex PCR, while the TCRdb copy is restricted to in-frame clones and leaves out a portion. The sample includes fewer than 85,000 clones, approximately 91% of them seen just once. The time point denotes: peripheral blood 6 weeks after treatment start. This material consisted of PBMCs, taken around atezolizumab (anti-PD-L1) treatment. All receptors come from a man aged 55 to 69 with urothelial cancer.

The chain links TRBV4-1 to TRBJ2-5; D call uncertain. This CDR3 contains 12 residues. Germline CDR1 and CDR2: MGHRA and YSYEKL. Trimming shortened V by 0 bases and J by 5 bases, and 4 bases separated the two germline ends. The CDR3 is CASSQDLETQYF. DNA for the CDR3: TGCGCCAGCAGCCAAGATCTGGAGACCCAGTACTTC.

The chain carries TRBV5-4 and TRBJ2-5, with 7 nucleotides matching TRBD1. CDR1 is SGHNT and CDR2 is YYREEE in the germline V gene (reference sequence). The CDR3 totals 16 residues. After removal of 0 bases from V and 2 bases from J, the junction contained 7 bases not matched to a gene. The CDR3 is CASSLGGQSDQETQYF. In nucleotides, the CDR3 is TGTGCCAGCAGCTTGGGGGGACAGTCGGATCAAGAGACCCAGTACTTC.

This chain links TRBV7-9 with TRBJ2-1; 10 nucleotides align to TRBD1. CDR1 and CDR2 from the germline V gene are SEHNR and FQNEAQ (reference sequence). The CDR3 spans 15 residues. The J segment lost 7 bases and the V segment lost 5 bases, leaving 8 bases of the junction unmatched. The chain's CDR3 is CASSPKTGGKNEQFF. CDR3 coding DNA: TGTGCCAGCAGCCCCAAGACAGGGGGCAAAAATGAGCAGTTCTTC.

The chain uses TRBV10-2 and TRBJ2-1; D call uncertain. In germline, CDR1 is WSHSY, CDR2 SAAADI. This CDR3 region has 14 residues. Trimming stripped 4 bases from V and 6 bases from J, with 13 bases between. The CDR3 DNA reads TGCGCCAGCAGTGTTCACCGAGACATCAATGAGCAGTTCTTC. Protein product: CASSVHRDINEQFF.

The chain recombines TRBV29-1 with TRBJ1-2, with D hard to call. Trimming removed 4 bases at V and 1 base at J, with 10 bases between. The CDR3 is 13 amino acids. The germline V gene has CDR1 SQVTM and CDR2 ANQGSEA. This CDR3 is CSVAGSFNYGYTF. The CDR3 region has the DNA TGCAGCGTTGCGGGGAGTTTTAACTATGGCTACACCTTC.

The chain recombines TRBV10-2 with TRBJ1-4; 8 bases match TRBD1. This CDR3 comprises 15 residues. The V gene end was trimmed by 3 bases and the J gene end by 7 bases; junction bases not matched to a gene: 7. Germline values: CDR1 WSHSY, CDR2 SAAADI. The CDR3 spells CASSDRGLLGEKLFF. In DNA, the CDR3 is TGCGCCAGCAGTGACAGGGGGCTTTTAGGTGAAAAACTGTTTTTT.

The chain uses TRBV7-8 and TRBJ1-3, with TRBD1 identical over 7 bases. Per the germline V gene, CDR1 is SGHVS and CDR2 is FQNEAQ. This CDR3 has 14 residues. Trimming removed 4 bases from V and 1 base from J; junction bases left unmatched: 1. In DNA form, the CDR3 reads TGTGCCAGCAGCTCAGGGGGGTCTGGAAACACCATATATTTT. Encoded protein: CASSSGGSGNTIYF.

The genes are TRBV27 and TRBJ2-1; D possibly corresponds to TRBD2 (5 bases). Germline V CDR1 and CDR2: MNHEY, SMNVEV (reference sequence). This CDR3 region has 16 residues. The V gene lost 2 bases and the J gene lost 4 bases, with 15 bases spanning the gap. CDR3 sequence (DNA): TGTGCCAGCAGTTTAAACCCGGCAGAGCGGTACAATGAGCAGTTCTTC. Its protein is CASSLNPAERYNEQFF.

The chain links TRBV18 to TRBJ1-5; maybe TRBD1 (6 bases). The CDR3 runs to 15 residues. The germline CDR1 and CDR2 sequences are KGHSH and LQKENI. Deletions cut 9 bases from V and 1 base from J, with 16 bases between. CDR3 DNA: TGTGCCAGTCGATCGACAGGTGGGAGCAATCAGCCCCAGCATTTT. It specifies CASRSTGGSNQPQHF.

The chain has TRBV6-1 and TRBJ1-5; D perhaps matches TRBD1 (5 bases). Germline CDR1 MNHNS, CDR2 SASEGT. Trimming removed 0 bases at V and 6 bases at J, with 15 bases between. The CDR3 spans 16 residues. The CDR3 DNA sequence: TGTGCCAGCAGTGAAGCGGGAGGGGCGGTAAGTCAGCCCCAGCATTTT. Amino acids: CASSEAGGAVSQPQHF.